This T cell receptor beta chain was sequenced in a study of T and B cells in COVID-19 patients. As for the study in general: Median age was about 30 years in the recovered cohort and 67 years in the active-infection cohort. Comorbidities linked to unfavorable COVID-19 outcome were present in about 90% of the 20 active-infection patients.

Regarding the study as a whole: No sequencing was yet done of CD4+, regulatory or CD8+ subsets, or of SARS-CoV-2-responsive or tetramer+ sorted cells. The recovered cohort had more than 2,000 exclusive TCR clusters, including 25 to 35 low generation probability clusters.

BIOMED2 TRB-A/B primer pools were used in multiplex TRB PCR. TCRdb fed the multiplex PCR reads into MiXCR, producing one record per CDR3 protein. The sample holds more than 11,000 distinct CDR3 sequences, roughly 27% seen once. V lost 4 bases to trimming and J lost 3 bases; unmatched junction nucleotides: 14. CDR3 size: 17 residues. Germline V gene sequence: CDR1 MNHEY, CDR2 SVGAGI. This clonotype came up many times. Its specificity is unknown. From blood, 250-500 ng of genomic DNA served as TRB template. The TCR was taken from a human donor who had recovered from COVID-19. The sample taken for sequencing was blood. The chain is built from TRBV6-5 and TRBJ1-2, with TRBD1 identical over 7 bases. The CDR3 is CASSSGTVKAPDYGYTF. CDR3 coding DNA: TGTGCCAGCAGTTCCGGGACAGTCAAAGCCCCTGACTATGGCTACACCTTC.